This T cell receptor beta chain was recorded in a study of shared clonotypes between healthy human individuals. A word on this clone: Its antigen is undetermined.

Method: immunoSEQ multiplex PCR; TCRdb's copy keeps in-frame clones and lacks some. The profile covers millions of clones, with under 95% appearing a single time and under 2% taken by the ten largest. J lost 5 bases, V lost 3 bases, and 4 bases had no gene match. Looked up from germline, CDR1 is SGHVS and CDR2 is FNYEAQ. This CDR3 comprises 16 residues. CD45RO negativity and positive selection for CCR7 defined naive CD8 cells, a population that excluded terminally differentiated effector memory CD45RA+ cells. Study-wide results and caveats: Sampling involved blood alone; tissue repertoires likely differ. Non-shared clonotypes showed lower generation probabilities than clonotypes common to all four donors.

Sequencing was carried out using naive CD8+ T cells from PBMCs. The source is a man younger than 35 in good health. Some clones in this sample may be carry-over from other donors' samples. The genes are TRBV7-6 and TRBJ2-2; 12 nucleotides line up with TRBD2. CDR3: CASSFIGLAGTGELFF. Written as DNA, the CDR3 is TGTGCCAGCAGCTTCATAGGACTAGCGGGAACCGGGGAGCTGTTTTTT.